This T cell receptor beta chain was observed in a study of cytomegalovirus exposure and HLA in healthy donors (dated by TCRdb to the late 2010s). For the wider study: An earlier analysis of under 600 of the donors reported more than 250 Gb of sequence data and 117 million unique TCR beta sequences from roughly 200 million T cells. Around 320 gigabases of sequencing data and approximately 84 million unique TCR sequences were included in an early release covering about 600 HLA-typed donors. Of the roughly 430 genotyped donors, roughly 85% fell in the genetic ancestry cluster associated with self-reported Caucasian donors. The study was designed to test whether signatures of past pathogen exposure could be identified by cataloging public T cell receptors. The T cell repertoires of around 730 subjects were profiled by immunosequencing and related to cytomegalovirus serostatus. In addition to the first cohort of hundreds of subjects, a separate validation cohort of some 120 different subjects was used. The study combined high-throughput TCR immunosequencing, statistical association of individual TCRs with disease status, and machine learning to predict cytomegalovirus infection status. To study patterns of TCR occurrence, a later analysis re-analyzed previously published TCR beta repertoires from several hundred donors and added high-resolution HLA genotyping. The later analysis used no new phenotypic data to find candidate immune exposures, relying instead on TCR beta sequences and their occurrence across donors. An earlier analysis of around 580 of the donors used high-throughput TCR beta sequencing to judge whether each TCR beta V gene segment behaved as functional or pseudogenic. Donor age, sex, ethnicity and CMV serostatus were compiled together with the repertoire data. A later genetic analysis used genome-wide SNP genotypes for about three fifths of the 666 donors, treating that subset as a discovery cohort. All discovery cohort repertoires had been generated using a single sequencing platform. HLA typing covered class I and class II loci at four-digit resolution. Typing coverage differed by locus: A, B, C, DRB1 and DQB1 were typed in roughly 620-640 donors, DQA1 in about 560, DPA1 in some 610, and DPB1 in 450 to 490. Five DR-DQ haplotypes were treated as single units for association and clustering because of strong linkage in the cohort. On average, roughly 240,000 unique TCR beta nucleotide sequences were sequenced per donor among some 430 genotyped donors of the cohort, with 15% to 20% of those sequences being non-productive. The investigation overall reported the following: A later analysis found that most CMV-associated TCR beta chains appeared HLA-restricted, with HLA associations seemingly driven largely by CMV exposure. In a later analysis, the rate of TCR association differed among HLA loci, with DRB1 alleles having the most associated TCRs and HLA-C alleles having the fewest. A cluster of highly shared sequence variants was judged likely to be a technical artifact of the sequencing pipeline. In the study, approximately 160 TCR beta chains were listed as associated with cytomegalovirus. The 87-base-pair reads could not distinguish some IMGT-functional V segments, including TRBV6-2 and TRBV6-3, so those segments were excluded. Specific HLA alleles were associated with roughly 16,000 TCR beta sequences at a false discovery rate of 0.05 in a later analysis. CMV serostatus was the only immune exposure information available for the cohort. Roughly uniform sequencing depth across donors was assumed in presence/absence analyses, although this assumption may not hold. Correlated functional status among segregating V segments might be attributable to linkage disequilibrium, but an unknown experimental factor could not be ruled out. Compared with the roughly 720-donor mean, donors in an Asian-associated ancestry cluster had fewer N-insertions in productive TCRs, according to a later genetic analysis. Three of the identified cytomegalovirus-associated TCR beta chains were confirmed in vitro to be specific for cytomegalovirus antigens. Most TCR sequences were seen in very few donors, while some public TCRs were found in many individuals. The cohort was sequenced for TCR beta chains only, and without alpha or paired-chain data the features that could be detected were limited. In a later genetic analysis, a missense DCLRE1C variant was associated with V-gene and J-gene trimming of TCR beta chains, and the association was replicated in an independent cohort. According to the authors, the approach could potentially be generalized to other disease states and immunological phenotypes. Because counts were too low, seventeen rarely observed V segments, including chromosome 9 orphons, were left out of the earlier analysis of several hundred of the donors. A later analysis reported that several top co-occurrence clusters appeared linked to parvovirus B19, influenza, CMV and Epstein-Barr virus. The classifier was reported to diagnose cytomegalovirus status with high specificity and sensitivity in both the original cohort and the validation cohort. In an earlier analysis of more than 500 of the donors, most TCR beta V segments appeared in productive rearrangements about 90% or about 30% of the time, broadly matching IMGT annotations. Because HLA typing was missing for some donors at each locus, association tests included only the typed subset. Assigning TCR associations to individual alleles was difficult when HLA alleles, especially DR and DQ, strongly co-occurred. A further reported finding was that TCR beta sequences accurately predicted the HLA-A and HLA-B alleles for most subjects in the first cohort. In a later analysis, HLA-associated TCR beta chains were found to be more clonally expanded and to have lower generation probabilities than equally common non-associated chains.

V loses 4 bases of germline sequence and J loses 3 bases, and the interval between the two ends is 10 bases. From the germline V gene (reference sequence), CDR1 is SEHNR and CDR2 is FQNEAQ. Measured from the cysteine to the phenylalanine, the CDR3 is 13 residues long. Of all the DNA, just the CDR3 is kept, 39 bases in frame from base 1. The cohort consisted of 600 to 700 healthy bone marrow donors. Cohort members were all nominally healthy when sampled, although unrecorded immune exposures were likely present. The donor was CMV seropositive and was included in the group of some 290 seropositive cohort members. Each donor provided a peripheral blood sample, and peripheral blood mononuclear cells were used for TCR beta sequencing. Genomic DNA was extracted from the blood cell samples with the Qiagen DNeasy Blood Extraction Kit. Preparation of the library involved the immunoSEQ multiplex PCR assay. A mixture of 60 forward primers for TCR Vbeta segments and 13 reverse primers for TCR Jbeta segments was used in the multiplex PCR. The CDR3 region of rearranged TCR beta genes was amplified from genomic DNA by a multiplex PCR assay. The amplified TCR beta libraries were sequenced on the Illumina HiSeq System as 87-base-pair reads. The authors processed their data as follows. Across the roughly 670 repertoires, a later analysis counted some 81 million unique TCR beta chains, roughly 11 million of which were shared by at least two donors. Raw reads were error-corrected and collapsed into unique sequences by a nearest-neighbor algorithm in which closely related sequences were merged to remove PCR and sequencing errors. To assign V, D and J gene segments, CDR3 sequences were aligned to IMGT reference sequences. Each retained sequence needed at least a six-nucleotide match to both a V gene segment and a J gene segment. A rearrangement counted as productive if the CDR3 had no stop codons and remained in frame with V and J, and every other rearrangement counted as non-productive. CDR3 was defined according to IMGT convention as the region running from the second conserved V-encoded cysteine to the conserved J-encoded phenylalanine. The earlier analysis of about 610 of the donors excluded sequences that lacked an unambiguous match to a single V gene segment. In an earlier analysis of about 590 of the donors, a V segment was called functional when productive rearrangements were above 56.7%, and segregating when the standard deviation between donors exceeded 5%. A statistical classification framework was developed to diagnose cytomegalovirus status using the catalog of TCR beta chain sequences. V and J gene assignment, in a later analysis, came from comparing TCR nucleotide sequences with IMGT/GENE-DB human TR gene sequences. A later analysis assigned CDR3 sequences and most-parsimonious VDJ recombination scenarios with the TCRdist pipeline. A later analysis defined each TCR beta chain by its CDR3 amino acid sequence plus V-gene family, and excluded reads lacking a unique V-gene family. As a way to deal with suspected cross-contamination and a sequencing artifact, a later analysis dropped approximately 570 nucleotide sequences that were highly shared and had low generation probability. For each public chain, a later analysis derived a clonal expansion index from normalized ranks of inferred template counts within each repertoire. Generation probabilities in a later analysis came from a VDJ recombination model fitted to out-of-frame rearrangements, and those results were checked against IGoR. In a later analysis, hypergeometric tests were used to score TCR-TCR, TCR-HLA and TCR-CMV co-occurrence, with a repertoire-size bias correction applied to TCR pairs. To estimate false discovery rates, a later analysis permuted the HLA or CMV assignments 20 times. In a later analysis, co-occurring TCRs were grouped using DBSCAN, with TCRdist sequence similarity added in when clustering inside HLA-allele-positive subsets. Repertoires with fewer than 30,000 or more than 120,000 public chains were left out of co-occurrence clustering, as were about 5 repertoires with anomalous nucleotide sharing. Not all clones reach the TCRdb copy of this immuneACCESS table, which keeps in-frame sequences only. Checked studies attribute under half of the gap to unresolved V genes and leave the rest unexplained. D and trimming come from the DNA, and the V and J calls and clone size come from that table. The sample has over 70,000 clones on record, around 70% of them singletons. The top ten clonotypes cover approximately 7.6% of the sample.

In its sample, this clone was seen many times. The antigen it recognizes is unknown. Per-base quality was not reported, and no clone a single base away is much larger than it. This clonotype originated in a middle-aged man in good health and CMV-seropositive. The sample consisted of PBMCs. The V gene is TRBV7-9 and the J gene is TRBJ2-7, and possibly TRBD1, on 6 matching bases. At the DNA level, the sequence is TGTGCCAGCAGCTGGACAGACTACTACGAGCAGTACTTC. Its protein is CASSWTDYYEQYF.